What follows are 21 T cell receptor beta chains derived from one specimen sequenced in a study of control samples from healthy donors and cancer patients. TCRdb keeps only in-frame clones here, not all; method: immunoSEQ multiplex PCR. In the table there are 100,000 to 150,000 clones, around 87% of which are singletons. Sequenced: blood. Receptors originate from a man aged 60-69 years in good health.

On this clone: Additional DNA sequences in this sample encode the identical CDR3. The V and J genes are TRBV19 and TRBJ2-3; 11 nucleotides agree with TRBD2. Germline-derived CDR1 and CDR2 are LNHDA and SQIVND (reference sequence). CDR3 length equals 15 residues. V gave up 5 bases and J gave up 2 bases; unmatched junction bases: 3. The CDR3 DNA follows: TGTGCCAGTAGTTCGACTAGCGGGGACACAGATACGCAGTATTTT. It encodes CASSSTSGDTDTQYF.

V gene TRBV18 combines with J gene TRBJ1-1; TRBD1 might be the D (6 bases). Trimming took off 2 bases at V and 6 bases at J, with 16 bases between the two ends. The V gene's germline CDR1 is KGHSH and CDR2 LQKENI. The CDR3 runs to 15 residues. Here the CDR3 reads CASSPLQGMPAEAFF. For the CDR3, the DNA is TGTGCCAGCTCACCATTACAGGGTATGCCCGCTGAAGCTTTCTTT.

This chain uses TRBV5-1 with TRBJ1-2; 9 bases are a match to TRBD1. The CDR3 runs 13 residues. The germline CDR1 and CDR2 sequences are SGHRS and YFSETQ. The junction had 3 bases not matched to a gene; V was cut back by 4 bases and J by 5 bases. This CDR3 reads CASSPGQGYGYTF. The CDR3 nucleotides read TGCGCCAGCAGCCCAGGACAGGGGTATGGCTACACCTTC. The full variable domain, completed using reference TRBV5-1 and TRBJ1-2, is KAGVTQTPRYLIKTRGQQVTLSCSPISGHRSVSWYQQTPGQGLQFLFEYFSETQRNKGNFPGRFSGRQFSNSRSEMNVSTLELGDSALYLCASSPGQGYGYTFGSGTRLTVV.

The rearrangement links TRBV23-1 to TRBJ2-3, with D possibly TRBD1 on 6 matching bases. TRBV23-1 is identified as an open reading frame with a role that is uncertain. V gave up 2 bases and J gave up 2 bases, with 8 bases separating them. CDR3 size: 14 residues. The CDR3 region is CASSQRDTTDTQYF. The CDR3 region has the DNA TGCGCCAGCAGTCAACGGGACACCACAGATACGCAGTATTTT.

In nucleotides, the CDR3 is TGTGCCAGCAGCCAAGACAGGGATCAGACCCAGTACTTC. Protein product: CASSQDRDQTQYF. The V gene is TRBV4-2, the J gene TRBJ2-5, with TRBD1 as a possible D gene (5 bases). CDR1 and CDR2 (germline): LGHNA, YNFKEQ. V lost 0 bases and J 6 bases, leaving 8 bases between the germline ends. The CDR3 length is 13 residues.

This clone was counted a few times. Within the sample, other DNA sequences also encode this same CDR3. The chain combines TRBV5-1 with TRBJ1-1; no clear D. V was cut by 0 bases and J by 2 bases, with 5 bases left in between. This CDR3 has 13 residues. The germline gives CDR1 SGHRS, CDR2 YFSETQ. The CDR3 region is CASSLDTNTEAFF. CDR3 DNA: TGCGCCAGCAGCTTGGACACCAACACTGAAGCTTTCTTT.

J is TRBJ2-3 and V is TRBV3-1 (or the pseudogene TRBV3-2); D gene ambiguous. The CDR3 sequence is 15 residues long. V was pared by 0 bases and J by 2 bases, with 9 bases between. CDR1 is LGHDT, CDR2 YNNKEL, per germline (reference sequence). CDR3 nucleotides: TGTGCCAGCAGCCAAGACACGTGGCCCACAGATACGCAGTATTTT. This translates into CASSQDTWPTDTQYF.

The chain has TRBV19 and TRBJ2-1; 15 bases match TRBD2. The CDR3 loop spans 16 amino acids. The ends lost 6 bases at V and 6 bases at J; junction bases unmatched: 6. Germline-derived CDR1 and CDR2 are LNHDA and SQIVND (reference sequence). The CDR3 region has the DNA TGTGCCAGTAGACGCCCGGGACTAGCGGGGGGCAATGAGCAGTTCTTC. Its protein is CASRRPGLAGGNEQFF.

V and J are TRBV7-2 and TRBJ1-4; 9 bases line up with TRBD1. The CDR3 spans 15 residues. V was clipped by 1 base and J by 5 bases; unmatched bases: 2. Germline CDR1 is SGHTA and CDR2 is FQGNSA. The chain's CDR3 is CASSLGDRENEKLFF. The CDR3 nucleotides read TGTGCCAGCAGCTTAGGGGACAGGGAGAATGAAAAACTGTTTTTT.

V usage is TRBV19 and J usage is TRBJ1-4, with TRBD1 as a possible D gene (6 bases). CDR1 and CDR2 (germline): LNHDA, SQIVND (reference sequence). This CDR3 has 16 amino acids. Trimming removed 4 bases from V and 5 bases from J, with 17 bases in between. The CDR3 region has the DNA TGTGCCAGTAGTAGTCCAGTCACAGGGCCGAATGAAAAACTGTTTTTT. The encoded protein is CASSSPVTGPNEKLFF.

The CDR3 reads CASSQLTPEERGRNTQYF. CDR3 sequence (DNA): TGCGCCAGCAGCCAGCTAACGCCCGAAGAGAGGGGGCGAAATACGCAGTATTTT. The gene calls are TRBV4-1 and TRBJ2-3; 7 nucleotides match TRBD1. CDR3 length equals 18 residues. The V and J ends lost 3 bases and 7 bases, in that order; junction bases with no gene match: 19. Looked up from germline, CDR1 is MGHRA and CDR2 is YSYEKL.

This chain connects TRBV19 to TRBJ1-1, with 12 bases lining up with TRBD1. The V gene's germline CDR1 is LNHDA and CDR2 SQIVND (reference sequence). This CDR3 is 16 amino acids long. The trim removed 7 bases at V and 5 bases at J, leaving 11 bases unmatched. CDR3 sequence: CASMGQGAIRGTEAFF. In nucleotides, the CDR3 is TGTGCCAGTATGGGACAGGGGGCGATAAGAGGGACTGAAGCTTTCTTT.

J is TRBJ1-1 and V is TRBV28, with D tentatively TRBD1 (6 bases). CDR1 MDHEN and CDR2 SYDVKM come from the germline V gene. This CDR3 region has 12 residues. V was clipped by 6 bases and J by 11 bases, with 16 bases between them. For the CDR3, the DNA is TGTGCCAGCAGGCTAACAGGGATGGGGGCTTTCTTT. The encoded protein is CASRLTGMGAFF.

This rearrangement joins TRBV18 to TRBJ2-3; 8 bases fit TRBD2. The CDR3 runs 16 residues. With V trimmed by 3 bases and J by 3 bases, 8 bases remained unmatched. Germline CDR1 KGHSH, CDR2 LQKENI. In DNA, the CDR3 is TGTGCCAGCTCACCTAGTGTAGCGGGGACTACAGATACGCAGTATTTT. The encoded protein is CASSPSVAGTTDTQYF.

The J gene is TRBJ1-2, the V gene TRBV7-3, with 8 bases matching TRBD1. Trimming cost V 1 base and J 8 bases; bases outside gene matches: 6. Germline V lookup: CDR1 SGHTA, CDR2 FQGTGA. The CDR3 spans 14 residues. The CDR3 nucleotides are TGTGCCAGCAGCTTAAGTCCGACAGGGGACGGCTACACCTTC. This gives the protein CASSLSPTGDGYTF. Based on the CDR3 plus reference TRBV7-3 and TRBJ1-2, the full variable domain is GAGVSQTPSNKVTEKGKYVELRCDPISGHTALYWYRQSLGQGPEFLIYFQGTGAADDSGLPNDRFFAVRPEGSVSTLKIQRTERGDSAVYLCASSLSPTGDGYTFGSGTRLTVV.

This chain links TRBV28 with TRBJ1-3; 7 nucleotides align to TRBD1. The CDR3 totals 15 residues. Trimming cost V 4 bases and J 2 bases; bases outside gene matches: 5. CDR1 is MDHEN and CDR2 is SYDVKM in the germline V gene. The CDR3 coding sequence is TGTGCCAGCAGTTATTCCGGGACAGCTGGAAACACCATATATTTT. This gives the protein CASSYSGTAGNTIYF.

V usage is TRBV29-1 and J usage is TRBJ2-7, with 11 bases lining up with TRBD2. In germline, CDR1 is SQVTM, CDR2 ANQGSEA. This CDR3 has 13 residues. V lost 7 bases to trimming and J lost 4 bases; unmatched junction nucleotides: 6. The CDR3 region is CSGKTSGGYEQYF. CDR3 DNA: TGCAGCGGAAAAACTAGCGGGGGTTACGAGCAGTACTTC.

The J gene is TRBJ1-5, the V gene TRBV24-1; D not certain. CDR3 size: 18 residues. The germline gives CDR1 KGHDR, CDR2 SFDVKD. Trimming pared 3 bases from V and 5 bases from J, leaving 22 bases between. The CDR3 DNA reads TGTGCCACCAGTGATCCCGGCCCCGACAAGGCCTTCGATCAGCCCCAGCATTTT. This sequence encodes CATSDPGPDKAFDQPQHF.

The V and J genes are TRBV11-2 and TRBJ1-1; TRBD1 matches 8 bases. This CDR3 region has 14 residues. Trimming cost V 4 bases and J 0 bases; bases outside gene matches: 1. CDR1 and CDR2 (germline): SGHAT, FQNNGV. The CDR3, as DNA: TGTGCCAGCAGCTGGGACAGGATGAACACTGAAGCTTTCTTT. Translated: CASSWDRMNTEAFF.

V usage is TRBV4-2 and J usage is TRBJ2-1; the D gene is possibly TRBD1 (5 bases). V was shortened by 4 bases and J by 6 bases, with 10 bases between the two germline ends. The CDR3 loop spans 13 amino acids. Germline assignment: CDR1 LGHNA and CDR2 YNFKEQ. The CDR3: CASSPHGANEQFF. For the CDR3, the DNA is TGTGCCAGCAGCCCCCATGGGGCCAATGAGCAGTTCTTC.

The chain recombines TRBV2 with TRBJ1-2; D unclear. CDR1 SNHLY and CDR2 FYNNEI come from the germline V gene. This CDR3 is 13 amino acids long. With 6 bases removed from V and 4 bases from J, the gap between germline ends came to 12 bases. CDR3 region: CASSLDGSYGYTF. For the CDR3, the DNA is TGTGCCAGCAGCCTGGACGGCAGCTATGGCTACACCTTC. The variable domain in full, with the rest retrieved from reference TRBV2 and TRBJ1-2, is EPEVTQTPSHQVTQMGQEVILRCVPISNHLYFYWYRQILGQKVEFLVSFYNNEISEKSEIFDDQFSVERPDGSNFTLKIRSTKLEDSAMYFCASSLDGSYGYTFGSGTRLTVV.